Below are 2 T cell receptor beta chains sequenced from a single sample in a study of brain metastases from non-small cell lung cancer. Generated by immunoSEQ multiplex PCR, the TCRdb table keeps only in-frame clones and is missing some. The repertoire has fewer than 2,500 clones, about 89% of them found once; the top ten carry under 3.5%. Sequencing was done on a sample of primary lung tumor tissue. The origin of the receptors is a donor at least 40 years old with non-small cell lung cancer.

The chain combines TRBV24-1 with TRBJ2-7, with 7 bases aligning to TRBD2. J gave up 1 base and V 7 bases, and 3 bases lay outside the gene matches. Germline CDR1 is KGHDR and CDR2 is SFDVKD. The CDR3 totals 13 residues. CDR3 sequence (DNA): TGTGCCACCAGCCAGGGACTATCCTACGAGCAGTACTTC. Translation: CATSQGLSYEQYF.

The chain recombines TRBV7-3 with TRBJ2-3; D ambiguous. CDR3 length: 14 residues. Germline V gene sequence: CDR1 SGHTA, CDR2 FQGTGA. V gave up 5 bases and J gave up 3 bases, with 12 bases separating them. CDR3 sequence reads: CASSGVGPTDTQYF. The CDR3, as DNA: TGTGCCAGCAGCGGGGTTGGCCCAACAGATACGCAGTATTTT.